The 15 T cell receptor beta chains reported below all come from one sample, sequenced in a study of CD8 T cells in ankylosing spondylitis. Study-wide points: It appeared that ankylosing spondylitis blood was characterized by a TCR beta motif of fewer than 10 highly homologous variants.

No antigen has been assigned to these receptors. TCRdb analysed the 5' RACE reads with MiXCR anew, one entry per CDR3 protein. The sample includes 75,000 to 95,000 distinct CDR3 sequences, about 8.1% of them seen just once. Sequencing was done on a sample of blood, either unsorted or a sorted T cell fraction (not recorded which). All receptors derive from a male donor with ankylosing spondylitis.

This clonotype has ten or more counts. The chain combines TRBV25-1 with TRBJ2-3; 12 bases fit TRBD2. Trimming removed 5 bases from V and 3 bases from J; junction bases left unmatched: 12. Germline V gene lookup returns CDR1 MGHDK and CDR2 SYGVNS. The CDR3 consists of 18 residues. The CDR3 sequence: CASSMLATSGSQTDTQYF. The CDR3, as DNA: TGTGCCAGCAGTATGCTTGCGACTAGCGGGAGTCAGACAGATACGCAGTATTTT.

Ten or more counts support this clonotype. CDR3 residues: CASRPGLYNEQFF. In DNA form, the CDR3 reads TGTGCCAGCAGACCGGGACTTTACAATGAGCAGTTCTTC. The J gene is TRBJ2-1, the V gene TRBV7-8; tentative D call: TRBD2 (6 bases). The germline CDR1 and CDR2 sequences are SGHVS and FQNEAQ. V was shortened by 6 bases and J by 4 bases, with 10 bases between the two germline ends. This CDR3 is built from 13 residues.

This clonotype has a count of ten or more. The chain combines TRBV29-1 with TRBJ1-4; 7 nucleotides match TRBD1. Germline V lookup: CDR1 SQVTM, CDR2 ANQGSEA. The CDR3 is 13 amino acids. The V gene end was trimmed by 6 bases and the J gene end by 6 bases; junction bases not matched to a gene: 7. The CDR3 spells CSVPEQGDEKLFF. CDR3 DNA sequence: TGCAGCGTCCCCGAGCAGGGGGATGAAAAACTGTTTTTT. Full variable domain (remainder filled in from reference TRBV29-1 and TRBJ1-4): SAVISQKPSRDICQRGTSLTIQCQVDSQVTMMFWYRQQPGQSLTLIATANQGSEATYESGFVIDKFPISRPNLTFSTLTVSNMSPEDSSIYLCSVPEQGDEKLFFGSGTQLSVL.

J is TRBJ2-7 and V is TRBV5-6; 10 bases agree with TRBD2. The CDR3 loop spans 15 amino acids. V shed 4 bases and J 2 bases; nucleotides not matched to a gene: 6. Germline V gene data show CDR1 as SGHDT and CDR2 as YYEEEE. In DNA, the CDR3 is TGTGCCAGCAGCACAACTAGCGGGAACCCCTACGAGCAGTACGTC. Protein product: CASSTTSGNPYEQYV.

Only a few counts were recorded for this clonotype. The V and J genes are TRBV7-8 and TRBJ2-1; 8 bases agree with TRBD2. Per the germline V gene, CDR1 is SGHVS and CDR2 is FQNEAQ. The CDR3 has 14 residues. V was pared by 5 bases and J by 8 bases, with 8 bases of the junction left unmatched. The CDR3 loop reads CASSRTGGWDEQFF. The CDR3 DNA reads as TGTGCCAGCAGCAGAACGGGAGGGTGGGATGAGCAGTTCTTC.

This chain connects TRBV6-5 to TRBJ1-2; a weak D match, TRBD1 (5 bases). V shed 0 bases and J shed 4 bases, with 15 bases lying between them. Germline CDR1 MNHEY, CDR2 SVGAGI. CDR3 length equals 16 residues. CDR3: CASSYSSLDRVYGYTF. CDR3 in DNA: TGTGCCAGCAGTTACTCGAGCCTTGACAGAGTCTATGGCTACACCTTC.

V usage is TRBV13 and J usage is TRBJ1-1, with TRBD1 as a possible D gene (5 bases). The ends were cut back, 6 bases at V and 1 base at J, with 12 bases in the middle. The germline V gene has CDR1 PRHDT and CDR2 FYEKMQ (reference sequence). The CDR3 loop spans 14 amino acids. The CDR3 spells CASSSQGENTEAFF. CDR3 nucleotides: TGTGCCAGCAGTTCTCAGGGCGAGAACACTGAAGCTTTCTTT. The full variable domain, with the rest looked up from reference TRBV13 and TRBJ1-1, is AAGVIQSPRHLIKEKRETATLKCYPIPRHDTVYWYQQGPGQDPQFLISFYEKMQSDKGSIPDRFSAQQFSDYHSELNMSSLELGDSALYFCASSSQGENTEAFFGQGTRLTVV.

The sample holds many counts of this clonotype. J is TRBJ2-2 and V is TRBV10-3, with D possibly being TRBD1 or TRBD2 (5 bases each). Per germline, CDR1 ENHRY and CDR2 SYGVKD. CDR3 length: 17 amino acids. V lost 0 bases to trimming and J lost 2 bases, with 13 bases between them. The CDR3 sequence is CAISESRGIGNTGELFF. Here the CDR3 DNA reads TGTGCCATCAGTGAGTCGAGGGGAATTGGTAACACCGGGGAGCTGTTTTTT.

In this sample, this clonotype turned up a few times. The chain recombines TRBV25-1 with TRBJ1-6; D possibly corresponds to TRBD1 (6 bases). CDR1 is MGHDK and CDR2 is SYGVNS in the germline V gene. The CDR3 is made up of 18 amino acids. V was trimmed by 3 bases and J by 7 bases, leaving 22 bases between them. For the CDR3, the DNA is TGTGCCAGCAGTGAGGGGACAATCGAGGACTTTGGGAATTCACCCCTCCACTTT. Translating it yields CASSEGTIEDFGNSPLHF. The full variable domain, in which reference TRBV25-1 and TRBJ1-6 provide the parts outside the CDR3, is EADIYQTPRYLVIGTGKKITLECSQTMGHDKMYWYQQDPGMELHLIHYSYGVNSTEKGDLSSESTVSRIRTEHFPLTLESARPSHTSQYLCASSEGTIEDFGNSPLHFGNGTRLTVT.

This clonotype was counted between two and nine times. The chain links TRBV20-1 to TRBJ1-5, with D possibly TRBD1 on 6 matching bases. The V end lost 5 bases, the J end lost 4 bases, and 21 bases lay between the germline ends. The CDR3 spans 16 residues. Germline V CDR1 and CDR2: DFQATT, SNEGSKA (reference sequence). For the CDR3, the DNA is TGCAGTGCTCCCACCTCAGGGGCAGGTAGTAATCAGCCCCAGCATTTT. The encoded protein is CSAPTSGAGSNQPQHF.

V gene TRBV15 combines with J gene TRBJ1-4, with D perhaps TRBD1 (6 bases). Germline CDR1 and CDR2: LNHNV and YYDKDF (reference sequence). The germline V and J ends were trimmed by 1 base and 5 bases, with 14 bases remaining between them. The CDR3 has 16 residues. The CDR3 sequence: CATSRVRGGGNEKLFF. CDR3 bases: TGTGCCACCAGCAGAGTGAGGGGGGGAGGAAATGAAAAACTGTTTTTT.

The chain joins TRBV6-5 to TRBJ2-1; unclear D gene. Trimming cost V 0 bases and J 5 bases, with 8 bases left between them. The V gene's germline CDR1 is MNHEY and CDR2 SVGAGI. The CDR3 spans 14 residues. CDR3 coding DNA: TGTGCCAGCAGTTACTCGGGTCGTGACAATGAGCAGTTCTTC. Translating it yields CASSYSGRDNEQFF.

The CDR3, as DNA: TGCGCCAGCAGCTTGGCGGAGCCTACTGGGGAGCTGTTTTTT. Translation: CASSLAEPTGELFF. The rearrangement links TRBV5-1 to TRBJ2-2; D is uncertain. CDR1 is SGHRS, CDR2 YFSETQ, per germline. Trimming removed 0 bases from V and 8 bases from J, with 11 bases in between. This CDR3 has 14 amino acids. Supplemented by reference TRBV5-1 and TRBJ2-2, the full variable domain reads KAGVTQTPRYLIKTRGQQVTLSCSPISGHRSVSWYQQTPGQGLQFLFEYFSETQRNKGNFPGRFSGRQFSNSRSEMNVSTLELGDSALYLCASSLAEPTGELFFGEGSRLTVL.

This clonotype was detected a few times. The chain couples TRBV9 to TRBJ1-2; unclear D gene. In germline, CDR1 is SGDLS, CDR2 YYNGEE. This CDR3 region has 14 residues. Trimming removed 0 bases from V and 4 bases from J, with 10 bases in between. The CDR3 DNA follows: TGTGCCAGCAGCGTAGACCGGGGATTCTATGGCTACACCTTC. Translation gives CASSVDRGFYGYTF.

This clonotype was detected a few times. V usage is TRBV7-6 and J usage is TRBJ1-1, with 10 positions matching TRBD1. The CDR3 spans 15 residues. After removal of 4 bases from V and 4 bases from J, the junction contained 6 bases not matched to a gene. Germline V CDR1 and CDR2: SGHVS, FNYEAQ. Here the CDR3 reads CASSSGTGVFTEAFF. In DNA form, the CDR3 reads TGTGCCAGCAGCTCCGGGACAGGGGTTTTCACTGAAGCTTTCTTT.